The 11 T cell receptor beta chains below were found in one sample sequenced in a study of PD-L1 blockade in urothelial cancer. Assay used: immunoSEQ multiplex PCR; TCRdb lists only in-frame clones, some missing. The sample contains about 80,000 clones, roughly nine tenths of which appear only once. Specimen: PBMCs, collected around atezolizumab (anti-PD-L1) treatment. These TCRs come from a woman aged 70 to 79 with urothelial cancer.

The rearrangement links TRBV5-1 to TRBJ1-6, with D possibly TRBD1 on 6 matching bases. V was cut by 1 base and J by 10 bases, with 12 bases left in between. CDR3 length: 14 residues. CDR1 and CDR2 (germline): SGHRS, YFSETQ. The DNA for the CDR3 is TGCGCCAGCAGCTTGTTGGGGGCAGACTCACCCCTCCACTTT. Protein product: CASSLLGADSPLHF.

The V gene is TRBV19, the J gene TRBJ2-5; tentatively, D is TRBD1 (6 bases). Looked up from germline, CDR1 is LNHDA and CDR2 is SQIVND (reference sequence). V was trimmed by 6 bases and J by 5 bases, leaving 13 bases between them. The CDR3 sequence is 13 residues long. CDR3 loop: CASSQQGWETQYF. The CDR3 DNA reads as TGTGCCAGTAGCCAACAGGGCTGGGAGACCCAGTACTTC.

The V call is TRBV7-6, the J call TRBJ2-7; TRBD1 agrees at 7 bases. This CDR3 is built from 14 residues. V lost 4 bases, J lost 6 bases, and 9 bases stayed unmatched. From germline, CDR1 is SGHVS and CDR2 FNYEAQ. The CDR3 nucleotides read TGTGCCAGCAGCTCTACCACAACAGGGGTCGAGCAGTACTTC. Amino acid sequence: CASSSTTTGVEQYF.

Only one count was recorded for this clone. V is TRBV29-1 and J is TRBJ2-1, with 7 bases lining up with TRBD1. Per the germline V gene, CDR1 is SQVTM and CDR2 is ANQGSEA. V gave up 4 bases and J gave up 6 bases; unmatched junction bases: 9. This CDR3 is built from 14 residues. The CDR3 sequence: CSVGWAGGFNEQFF. The CDR3 nucleotides read TGCAGCGTTGGGTGGGCAGGGGGTTTCAATGAGCAGTTCTTC.

This clone was observed a handful of times. The chain carries TRBV14 and TRBJ2-5, with 10 bases matching TRBD1. Germline CDR1 and CDR2: SGHDN and FVKESK. J was trimmed by 5 bases and V by 6 bases; bases with no gene match: 12. This CDR3 is 16 amino acids long. In DNA, the CDR3 is TGTGCCAGCAGTGAATGGACAGGGGGAATTGGGGAGACCCAGTACTTC. Translating gives CASSEWTGGIGETQYF.

The chain uses TRBV28 and TRBJ2-3; TRBD2 might be the D (5 bases). V lost 6 bases and J 4 bases, leaving 26 bases between the germline ends. Germline loops: CDR1 MDHEN, CDR2 SYDVKM. This CDR3 region has 18 residues. The CDR3 sequence: CASSQTPRAEWAPDTQYF. The DNA of the CDR3 is TGTGCCAGCAGCCAAACGCCGAGAGCGGAGTGGGCCCCAGATACGCAGTATTTT.

The CDR3 coding sequence is TGTGCCACCAGCACCGGACATTACACTGAAGCTTTCTTT. Its translation is CATSTGHYTEAFF. This rearrangement joins TRBV15 to TRBJ1-1; maybe TRBD1 (5 bases). CDR3 size: 13 residues. V lost 4 bases to trimming and J lost 3 bases, with 9 bases between them. CDR1 LNHNV and CDR2 YYDKDF come from the germline V gene (reference sequence).

V gene TRBV5-1 combines with J gene TRBJ2-3, with 15 positions matching TRBD2. V shed 4 bases and J 2 bases; nucleotides not matched to a gene: 8. The CDR3 consists of 18 residues. Germline V gives CDR1 SGHRS, CDR2 YFSETQ. CDR3 sequence: CASSVGLAGGIVTDTQYF. The CDR3 DNA reads as TGCGCCAGCAGCGTTGGACTAGCGGGAGGGATAGTCACAGATACGCAGTATTTT.

The chain joins TRBV7-9 to TRBJ1-3, with 12 bases lining up with TRBD1. This CDR3 spans 17 amino acids. With 4 bases clipped from V and 7 bases from J, the junction kept 11 bases outside the gene matches. Germline CDR1 SEHNR, CDR2 FQNEAQ (reference sequence). CDR3 region: CASSSWGQGASFNTIYF. CDR3 sequence (DNA): TGTGCCAGCAGCTCCTGGGGACAGGGGGCTTCTTTTAACACCATATATTTT.

This chain joins TRBV5-4 and TRBJ2-1; 11 bases fit TRBD2. The germline V gene encodes CDR1 SGHNT and CDR2 YYREEE (reference sequence). V lost 7 bases, J lost 1 base, and 1 base stayed unmatched. This CDR3 has 14 amino acids. CDR3 DNA: TGTGCCAGCCGACTAGCGGGATCCTACAATGAGCAGTTCTTC. It codes for CASRLAGSYNEQFF. The variable domain in full, completed from reference TRBV5-4 and TRBJ2-1, reads ETGVTQSPTHLIKTRGQQVTLRCSSQSGHNTVSWYQQALGQGPQFIFQYYREEENGRGNFPPRFSGLQFPNYSSELNVNALELDDSALYLCASRLAGSYNEQFFGPGTRLTVL.

The rearrangement uses TRBV4-3 and TRBJ2-7; 7 nucleotides line up with TRBD2. Germline loops: CDR1 LGHNA, CDR2 YSLEER. The junction had 5 bases not matched to a gene; V was cut back by 0 bases and J by 3 bases. The CDR3 loop spans 15 amino acids. CDR3: CASSQDRGDLYEQYF. In DNA form, the CDR3 reads TGCGCCAGCAGCCAAGATCGGGGGGATCTCTACGAGCAGTACTTC.